Sequencing of this TCR beta chain was carried out in a study of siplizumab effects on memory and regulatory T cells. This clone was observed once. Its antigen is as yet unknown. The CDR3 sequence is 10 residues long. Germline V CDR1 and CDR2: SNHLY, FYNNEI. V was trimmed by 6 bases and J by 6 bases, leaving 3 bases between them. Overall study findings and caveats: The authors mapped only a minor fraction of alloreactive clones to unstimulated subsets. Major contributors to the alloresponse seemed to be naive T cells, which also appeared more diverse than memory cells. Reactions containing siplizumab showed mappable alloreactive CD4+ clones averaging about 66% Treg-derived, versus 26.9% in controls. Siplizumab significantly reduced alloreactive sequences traceable to unstimulated CD4+ memory cells.

Libraries were prepared by immunoSEQ multiplex PCR; TCRdb keeps only in-frame clonotypes and omits some of them. Among roughly 100,000 clones listed, over 85% were seen once. The sample was CD8+ T cells sorted from blood. The V gene is TRBV2, the J gene TRBJ2-4, with unresolved D. This sequence was found in a human donor in good health. This CDR3 reads CASRLNIQYF. Written as DNA, the CDR3 is TGTGCCAGCAGGCTAAACATTCAGTACTTC.